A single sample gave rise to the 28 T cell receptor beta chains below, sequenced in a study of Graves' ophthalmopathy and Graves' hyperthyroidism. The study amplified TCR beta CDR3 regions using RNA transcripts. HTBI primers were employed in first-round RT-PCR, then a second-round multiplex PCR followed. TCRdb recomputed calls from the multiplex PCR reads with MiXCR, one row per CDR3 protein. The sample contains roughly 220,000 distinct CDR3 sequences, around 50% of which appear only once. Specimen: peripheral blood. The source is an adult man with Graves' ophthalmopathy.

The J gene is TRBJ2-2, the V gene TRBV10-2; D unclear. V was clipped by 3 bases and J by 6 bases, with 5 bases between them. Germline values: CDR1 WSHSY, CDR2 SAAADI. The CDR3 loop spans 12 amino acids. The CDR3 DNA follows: TGCGCCAGCAGTGAAACAGCCGGGGAGCTGTTTTTT. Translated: CASSETAGELFF.

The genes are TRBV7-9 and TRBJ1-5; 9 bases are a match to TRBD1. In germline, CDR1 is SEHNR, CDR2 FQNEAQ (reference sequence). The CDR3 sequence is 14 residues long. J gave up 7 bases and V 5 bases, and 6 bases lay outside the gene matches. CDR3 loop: CASSARTGEQPQHF. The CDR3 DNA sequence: TGTGCCAGCAGCGCCCGGACAGGGGAACAGCCCCAGCATTTT.

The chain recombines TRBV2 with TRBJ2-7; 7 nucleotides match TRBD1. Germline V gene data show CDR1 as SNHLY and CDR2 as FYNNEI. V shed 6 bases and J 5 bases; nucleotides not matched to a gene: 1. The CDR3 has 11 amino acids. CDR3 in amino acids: CASRGGHEQYF. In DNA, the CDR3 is TGTGCCAGCAGAGGGGGCCACGAGCAGTACTTC. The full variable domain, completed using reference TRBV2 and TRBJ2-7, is EPEVTQTPSHQVTQMGQEVILRCVPISNHLYFYWYRQILGQKVEFLVSFYNNEISEKSEIFDDQFSVERPDGSNFTLKIRSTKLEDSAMYFCASRGGHEQYFGPGTRLTVT.

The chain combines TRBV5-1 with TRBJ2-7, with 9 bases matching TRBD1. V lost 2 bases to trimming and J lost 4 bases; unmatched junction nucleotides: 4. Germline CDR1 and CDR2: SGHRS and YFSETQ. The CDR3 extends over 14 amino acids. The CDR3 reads CASSFGTGKYEQYF. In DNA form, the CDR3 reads TGCGCCAGCAGCTTCGGGACAGGGAAGTACGAGCAGTACTTC.

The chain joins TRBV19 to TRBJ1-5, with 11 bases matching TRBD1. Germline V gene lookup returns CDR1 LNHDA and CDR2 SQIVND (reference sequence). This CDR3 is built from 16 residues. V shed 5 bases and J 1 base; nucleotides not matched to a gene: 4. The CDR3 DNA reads TGTGCCAGTAGTTGGACAGGGGGCGCAAGCAATCAGCCCCAGCATTTT. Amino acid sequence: CASSWTGGASNQPQHF.

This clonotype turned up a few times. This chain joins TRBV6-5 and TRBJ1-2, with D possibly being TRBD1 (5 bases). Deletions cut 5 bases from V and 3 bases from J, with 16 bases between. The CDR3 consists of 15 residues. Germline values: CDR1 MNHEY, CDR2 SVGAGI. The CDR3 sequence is CASSQGPDEDYGYTF. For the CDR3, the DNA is TGTGCCAGCAGTCAGGGCCCGGATGAGGACTATGGCTACACCTTC.

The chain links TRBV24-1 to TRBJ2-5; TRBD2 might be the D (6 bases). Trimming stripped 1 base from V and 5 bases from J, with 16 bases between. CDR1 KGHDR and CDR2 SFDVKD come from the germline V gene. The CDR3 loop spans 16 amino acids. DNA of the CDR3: TGTGCCACCAGTGATTTCGGTAGCGGCTTGGGGGAGACCCAGTACTTC. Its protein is CATSDFGSGLGETQYF.

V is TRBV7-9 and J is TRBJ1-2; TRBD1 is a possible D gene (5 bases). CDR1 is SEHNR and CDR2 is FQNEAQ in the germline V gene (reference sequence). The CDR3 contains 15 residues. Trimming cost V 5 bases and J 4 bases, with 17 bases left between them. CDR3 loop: CASSTGLAGSYGYTF. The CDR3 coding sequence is TGTGCCAGCAGCACGGGACTAGCGGGGTCCTATGGCTACACCTTC.

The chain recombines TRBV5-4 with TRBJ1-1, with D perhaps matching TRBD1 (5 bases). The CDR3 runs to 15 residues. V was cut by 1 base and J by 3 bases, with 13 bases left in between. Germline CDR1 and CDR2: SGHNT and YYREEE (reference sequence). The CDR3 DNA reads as TGTGCCAGCAGCTTGTTGGCAGGGAGGGACACTGAAGCTTTCTTT. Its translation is CASSLLAGRDTEAFF.

The CDR3 DNA reads TGTGCCAGCAGTGAAGTAGGGGGAGAGACCCAGTACTTC. Its translation: CASSEVGGETQYF. The V call is TRBV2, the J call TRBJ2-5; possible D gene TRBD1, 6 bases. Trimming pared 1 base from V and 4 bases from J, leaving 7 bases between. Germline CDR1 reads SNHLY; CDR2 reads FYNNEI. The CDR3 covers 13 residues.

For the CDR3, the DNA is TGTGCCAGCAGCTTAGAGGGTATGGTTGAAGCTTTCTTT. It codes for CASSLEGMVEAFF. This sequence joins TRBV5-6 and TRBJ1-1; D remains unclear. The germline V and J ends were trimmed by 2 bases and 7 bases, with 12 bases remaining between them. CDR3 length: 13 amino acids. Germline V lookup: CDR1 SGHDT, CDR2 YYEEEE.

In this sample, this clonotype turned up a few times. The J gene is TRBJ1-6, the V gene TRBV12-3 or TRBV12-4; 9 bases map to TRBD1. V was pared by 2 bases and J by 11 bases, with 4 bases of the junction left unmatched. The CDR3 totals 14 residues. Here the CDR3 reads CASSLRDRATPLHF. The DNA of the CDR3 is TGTGCCAGCAGTTTAAGGGACAGGGCGACACCCCTCCACTTT.

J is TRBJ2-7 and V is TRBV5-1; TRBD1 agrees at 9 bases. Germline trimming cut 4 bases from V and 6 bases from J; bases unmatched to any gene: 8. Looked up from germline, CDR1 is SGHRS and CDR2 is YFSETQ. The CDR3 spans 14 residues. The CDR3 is CASSTPGQGTEQYF. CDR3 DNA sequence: TGCGCCAGCAGCACACCGGGACAGGGTACCGAGCAGTACTTC.

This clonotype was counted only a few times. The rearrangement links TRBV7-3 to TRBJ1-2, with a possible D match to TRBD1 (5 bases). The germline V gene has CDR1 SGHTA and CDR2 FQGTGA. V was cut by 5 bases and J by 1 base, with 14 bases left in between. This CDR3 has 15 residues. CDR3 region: CASSPTGGSNYGYTF. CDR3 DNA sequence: TGTGCCAGCAGCCCCACGGGGGGTAGTAACTATGGCTACACCTTC.

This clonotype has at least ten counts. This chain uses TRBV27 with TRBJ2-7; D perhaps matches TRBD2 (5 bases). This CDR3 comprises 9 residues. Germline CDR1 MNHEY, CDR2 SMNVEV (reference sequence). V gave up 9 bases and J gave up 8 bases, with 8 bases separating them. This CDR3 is CARLEQQYF. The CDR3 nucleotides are TGTGCCAGACTAGAGCAGCAGTACTTC.

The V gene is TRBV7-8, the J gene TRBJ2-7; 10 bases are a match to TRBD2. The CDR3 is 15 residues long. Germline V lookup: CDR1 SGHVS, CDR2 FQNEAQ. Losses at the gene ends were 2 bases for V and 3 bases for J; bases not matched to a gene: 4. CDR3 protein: CASSLRSSGSYEQYF. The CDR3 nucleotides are TGTGCCAGCAGCTTAAGGTCTAGCGGGAGCTACGAGCAGTACTTC.

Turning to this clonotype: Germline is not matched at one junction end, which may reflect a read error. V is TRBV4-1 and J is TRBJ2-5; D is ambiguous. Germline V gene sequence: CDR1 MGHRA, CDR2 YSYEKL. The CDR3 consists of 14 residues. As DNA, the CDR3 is TGTGCCAGCAGCTACCGGACGGTCCAAGAGACCCAGTACTTC. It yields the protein CASSYRTVQETQYF.

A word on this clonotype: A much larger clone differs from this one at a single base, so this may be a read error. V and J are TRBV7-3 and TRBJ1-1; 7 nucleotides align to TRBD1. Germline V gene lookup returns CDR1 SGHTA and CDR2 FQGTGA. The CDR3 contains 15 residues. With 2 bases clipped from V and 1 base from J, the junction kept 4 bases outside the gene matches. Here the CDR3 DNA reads TGTGCCAGCAGCTTACAGGGGGTTGGGAACACTGAAGCTTTCTTT. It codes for CASSLQGVGNTEAFF.

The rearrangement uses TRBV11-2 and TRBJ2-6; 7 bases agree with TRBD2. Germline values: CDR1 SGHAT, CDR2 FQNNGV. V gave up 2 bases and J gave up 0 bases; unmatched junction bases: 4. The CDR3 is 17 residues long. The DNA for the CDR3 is TGTGCCAGCAGCTTAATGGGAGGGCCCTCTGGGGCCAACGTCCTGACTTTC. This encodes CASSLMGGPSGANVLTF.

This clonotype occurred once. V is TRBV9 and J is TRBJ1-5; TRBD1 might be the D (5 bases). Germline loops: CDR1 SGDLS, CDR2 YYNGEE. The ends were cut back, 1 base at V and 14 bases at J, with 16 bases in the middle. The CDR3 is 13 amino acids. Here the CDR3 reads CASSVQGSSYEHF. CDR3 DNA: TGTGCCAGCAGCGTACAGGGATCCTCCTACGAGCATTTT.

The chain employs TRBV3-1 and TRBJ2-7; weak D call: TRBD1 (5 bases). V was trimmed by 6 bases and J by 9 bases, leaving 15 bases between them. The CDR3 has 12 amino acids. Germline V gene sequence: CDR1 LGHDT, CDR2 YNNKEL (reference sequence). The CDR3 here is CASSSRDLGQYF. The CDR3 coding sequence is TGTGCCAGCAGTAGCAGGGATCTGGGGCAGTACTTC.

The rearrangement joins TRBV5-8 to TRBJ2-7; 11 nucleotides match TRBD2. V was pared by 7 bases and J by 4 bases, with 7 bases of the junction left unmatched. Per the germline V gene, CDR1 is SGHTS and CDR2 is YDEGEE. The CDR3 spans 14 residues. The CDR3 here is CASGLAGGKYEQYF. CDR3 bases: TGTGCCAGCGGCCTAGCGGGGGGAAAGTACGAGCAGTACTTC.

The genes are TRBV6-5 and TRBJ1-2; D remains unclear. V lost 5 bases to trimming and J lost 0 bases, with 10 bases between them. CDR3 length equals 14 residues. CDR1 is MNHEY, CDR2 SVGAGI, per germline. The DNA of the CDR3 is TGTGCCAGCAGTCCCCGAGTGGCTAACTATGGCTACACCTTC. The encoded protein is CASSPRVANYGYTF.

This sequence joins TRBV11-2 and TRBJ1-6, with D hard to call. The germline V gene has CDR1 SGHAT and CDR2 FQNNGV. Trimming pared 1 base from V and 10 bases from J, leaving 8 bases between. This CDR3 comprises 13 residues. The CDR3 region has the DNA TGTGCCAGCAGCTTAGGGACGGCATCACCCCTCCACTTT. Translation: CASSLGTASPLHF.

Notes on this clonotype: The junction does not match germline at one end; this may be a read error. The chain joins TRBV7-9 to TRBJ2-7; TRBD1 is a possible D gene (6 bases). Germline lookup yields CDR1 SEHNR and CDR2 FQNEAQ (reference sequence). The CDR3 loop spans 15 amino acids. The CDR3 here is CASSLAPTGNYEQYF. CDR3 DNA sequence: TGTGCTAGCAGCTTAGCGCCGACAGGCAACTACGAGCAGTACTTC.

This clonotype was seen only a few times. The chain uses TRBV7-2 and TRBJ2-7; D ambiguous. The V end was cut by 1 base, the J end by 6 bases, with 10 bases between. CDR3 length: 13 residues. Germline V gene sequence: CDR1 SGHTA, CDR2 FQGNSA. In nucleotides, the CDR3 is TGTGCCAGCAGCTTAGGGCGCTCGTCCGAGCAGTACTTC. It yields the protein CASSLGRSSEQYF.

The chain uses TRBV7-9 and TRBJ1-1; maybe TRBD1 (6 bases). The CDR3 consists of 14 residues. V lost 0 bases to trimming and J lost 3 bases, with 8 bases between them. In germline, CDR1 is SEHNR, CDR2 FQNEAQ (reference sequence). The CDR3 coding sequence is TGTGCCAGCAGCTTAGCCGGGACATACACTGAAGCTTTCTTT. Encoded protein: CASSLAGTYTEAFF.

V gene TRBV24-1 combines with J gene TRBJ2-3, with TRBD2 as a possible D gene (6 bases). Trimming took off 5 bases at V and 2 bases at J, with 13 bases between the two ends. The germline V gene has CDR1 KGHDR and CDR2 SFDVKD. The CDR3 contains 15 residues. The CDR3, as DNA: TGTGCCACCAGTGGGGGGGTTCCGGACACAGATACGCAGTATTTT. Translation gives CATSGGVPDTDTQYF.